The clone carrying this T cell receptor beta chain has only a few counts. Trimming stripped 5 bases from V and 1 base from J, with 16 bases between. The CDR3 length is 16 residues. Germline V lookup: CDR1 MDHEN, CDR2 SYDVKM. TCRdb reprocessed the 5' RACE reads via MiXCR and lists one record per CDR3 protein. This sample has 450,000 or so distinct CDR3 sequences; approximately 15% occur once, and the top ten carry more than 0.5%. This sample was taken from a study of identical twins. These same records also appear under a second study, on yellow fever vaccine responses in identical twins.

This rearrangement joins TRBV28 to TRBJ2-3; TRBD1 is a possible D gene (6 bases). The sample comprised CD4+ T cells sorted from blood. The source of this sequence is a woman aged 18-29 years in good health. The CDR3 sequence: CASSPYRVLRTDTQYF. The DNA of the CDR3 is TGTGCCAGCAGTCCCTACAGGGTTCTCCGCACAGATACGCAGTATTTT.